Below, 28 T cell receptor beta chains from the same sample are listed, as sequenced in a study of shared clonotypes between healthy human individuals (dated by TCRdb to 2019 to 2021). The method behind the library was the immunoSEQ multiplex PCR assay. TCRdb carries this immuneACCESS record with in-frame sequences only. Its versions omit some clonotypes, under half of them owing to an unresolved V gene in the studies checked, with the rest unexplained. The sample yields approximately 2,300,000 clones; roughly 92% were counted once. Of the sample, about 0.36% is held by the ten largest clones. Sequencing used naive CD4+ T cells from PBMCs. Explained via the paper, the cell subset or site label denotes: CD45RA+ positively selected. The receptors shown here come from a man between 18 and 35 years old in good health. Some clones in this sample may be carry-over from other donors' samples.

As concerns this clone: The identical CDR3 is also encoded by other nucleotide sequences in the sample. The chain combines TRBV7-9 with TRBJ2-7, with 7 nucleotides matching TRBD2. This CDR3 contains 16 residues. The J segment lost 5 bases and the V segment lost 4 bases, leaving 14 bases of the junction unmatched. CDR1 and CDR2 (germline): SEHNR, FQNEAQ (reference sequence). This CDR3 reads CASSSPGGGPANEQYF. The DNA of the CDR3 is TGTGCCAGCAGCTCTCCGGGAGGCGGGCCCGCGAACGAGCAGTACTTC. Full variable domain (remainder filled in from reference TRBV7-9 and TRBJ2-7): DTGVSQNPRHKITKRGQNVTFRCDPISEHNRLYWYRQTLGQGPEFLTYFQNEAQLEKSRLLSDRFSAERPKGSFSTLEIQRTEQGDSAMYLCASSSPGGGPANEQYFGPGTRLTVT.

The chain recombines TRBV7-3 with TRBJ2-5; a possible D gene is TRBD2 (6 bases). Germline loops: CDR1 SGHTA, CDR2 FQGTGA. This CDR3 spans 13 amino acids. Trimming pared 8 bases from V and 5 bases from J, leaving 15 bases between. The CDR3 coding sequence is TGTGCCAGCGCGGAGGGGACTCGGGAGACCCAGTACTTC. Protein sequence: CASAEGTRETQYF. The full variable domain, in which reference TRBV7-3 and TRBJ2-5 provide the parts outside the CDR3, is GAGVSQTPSNKVTEKGKYVELRCDPISGHTALYWYRQSLGQGPEFLIYFQGTGAADDSGLPNDRFFAVRPEGSVSTLKIQRTERGDSAVYLCASAEGTRETQYFGPGTRLLVL.

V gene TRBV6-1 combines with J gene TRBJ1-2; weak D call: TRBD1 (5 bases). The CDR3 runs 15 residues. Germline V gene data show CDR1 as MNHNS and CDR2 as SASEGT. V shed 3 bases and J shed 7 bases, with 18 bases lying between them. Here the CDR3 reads CASSEAFREWGGYTF. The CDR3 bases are TGTGCCAGCAGTGAGGCCTTCAGGGAATGGGGTGGCTACACCTTC.

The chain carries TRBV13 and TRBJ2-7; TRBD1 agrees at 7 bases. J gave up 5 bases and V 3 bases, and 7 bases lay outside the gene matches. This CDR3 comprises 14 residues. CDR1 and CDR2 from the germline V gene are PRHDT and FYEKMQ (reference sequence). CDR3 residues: CASSLNRGGHEQYF. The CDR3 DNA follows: TGTGCCAGCAGCTTGAACAGGGGTGGCCACGAGCAGTACTTC. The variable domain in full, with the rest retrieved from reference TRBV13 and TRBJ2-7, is AAGVIQSPRHLIKEKRETATLKCYPIPRHDTVYWYQQGPGQDPQFLISFYEKMQSDKGSIPDRFSAQQFSDYHSELNMSSLELGDSALYFCASSLNRGGHEQYFGPGTRLTVT.

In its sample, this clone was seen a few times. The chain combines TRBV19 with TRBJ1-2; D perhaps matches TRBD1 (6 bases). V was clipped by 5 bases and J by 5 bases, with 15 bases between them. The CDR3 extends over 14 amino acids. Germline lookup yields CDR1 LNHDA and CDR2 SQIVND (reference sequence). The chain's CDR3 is CASSPHREPYGYTF. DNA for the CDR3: TGTGCCAGTAGTCCGCACAGGGAACCATATGGCTACACCTTC. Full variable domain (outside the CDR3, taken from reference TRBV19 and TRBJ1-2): DGGITQSPKYLFRKEGQNVTLSCEQNLNHDAMYWYRQDPGQGLRLIYYSQIVNDFQKGDIAEGYSVSREKKESFPLTVTSAQKNPTAFYLCASSPHREPYGYTFGSGTRLTVV.

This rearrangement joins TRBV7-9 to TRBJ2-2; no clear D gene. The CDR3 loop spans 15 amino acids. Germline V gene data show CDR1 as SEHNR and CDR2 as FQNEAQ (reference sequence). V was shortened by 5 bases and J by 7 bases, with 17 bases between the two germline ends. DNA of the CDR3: TGTGCCAGCAGCGCAGGATTAGGGCTGGACGGGGAGCTGTTTTTT. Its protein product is CASSAGLGLDGELFF.

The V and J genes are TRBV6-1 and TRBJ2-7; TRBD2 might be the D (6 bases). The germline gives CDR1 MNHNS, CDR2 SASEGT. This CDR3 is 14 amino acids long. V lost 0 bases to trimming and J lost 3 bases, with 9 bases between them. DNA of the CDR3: TGTGCCAGCAGTGAAGCGCGGCGGGGCTACGAGCAGTACTTC. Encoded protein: CASSEARRGYEQYF.

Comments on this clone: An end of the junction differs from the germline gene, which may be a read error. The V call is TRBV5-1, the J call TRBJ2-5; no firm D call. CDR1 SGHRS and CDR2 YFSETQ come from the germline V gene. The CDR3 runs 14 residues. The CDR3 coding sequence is TGCGCCAGCAACTTGGCTGTAGGGATCGAGACCCAGTACTTC. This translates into CASNLAVGIETQYF.

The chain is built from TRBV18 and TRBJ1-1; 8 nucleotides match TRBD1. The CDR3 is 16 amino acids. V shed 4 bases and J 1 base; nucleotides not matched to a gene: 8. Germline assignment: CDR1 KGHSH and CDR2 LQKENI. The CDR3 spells CASSLRGQATNTEAFF. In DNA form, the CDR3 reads TGTGCCAGCTCACTTCGGGGACAGGCGACGAACACTGAAGCTTTCTTT.

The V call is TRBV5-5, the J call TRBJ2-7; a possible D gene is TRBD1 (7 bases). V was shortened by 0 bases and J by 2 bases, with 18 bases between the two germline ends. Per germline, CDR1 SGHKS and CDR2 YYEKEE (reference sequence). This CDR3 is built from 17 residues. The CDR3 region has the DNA TGTGCCAGCAGCTTGGTGGAGGGGGCGCCCCTTACCTACGAGCAGTACTTC. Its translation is CASSLVEGAPLTYEQYF.

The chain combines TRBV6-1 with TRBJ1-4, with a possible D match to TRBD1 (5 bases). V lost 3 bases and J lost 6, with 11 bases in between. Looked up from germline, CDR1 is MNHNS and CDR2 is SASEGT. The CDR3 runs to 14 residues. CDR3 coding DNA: TGTGCCAGCAGTGAGTGGCAGGGTTATGAAAAACTGTTTTTT. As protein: CASSEWQGYEKLFF.

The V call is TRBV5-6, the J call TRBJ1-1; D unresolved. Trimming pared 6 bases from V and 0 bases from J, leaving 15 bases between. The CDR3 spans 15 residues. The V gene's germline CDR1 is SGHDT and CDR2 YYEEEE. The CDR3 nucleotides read TGTGCCAGCAATCTCGGTAACAGACTGAACACTGAAGCTTTCTTT. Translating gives CASNLGNRLNTEAFF. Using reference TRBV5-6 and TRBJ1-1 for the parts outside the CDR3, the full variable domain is DAGVTQSPTHLIKTRGQQVTLRCSPKSGHDTVSWYQQALGQGPQFIFQYYEEEERQRGNFPDRFSGHQFPNYSSELNVNALLLGDSALYLCASNLGNRLNTEAFFGQGTRLTVV.

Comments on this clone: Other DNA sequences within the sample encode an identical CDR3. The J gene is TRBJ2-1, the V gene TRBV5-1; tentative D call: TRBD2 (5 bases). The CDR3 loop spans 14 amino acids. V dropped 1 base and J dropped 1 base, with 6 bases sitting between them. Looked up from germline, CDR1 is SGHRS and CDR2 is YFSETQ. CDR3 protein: CASSLPGSYNEQFF. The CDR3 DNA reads TGCGCCAGCAGCTTGCCGGGGTCCTACAATGAGCAGTTCTTC.

The CDR3 region is CASSQENFGAGGTISYEQYF. The CDR3 DNA reads as TGCGCCAGCAGCCAAGAAAATTTCGGAGCGGGAGGAACTATATCCTACGAGCAGTACTTC. The chain joins TRBV4-1 to TRBJ2-7, with 9 bases identical to TRBD2. V shed 0 bases and J 1 base; nucleotides not matched to a gene: 16. This CDR3 is 20 amino acids long. Germline V gene data show CDR1 as MGHRA and CDR2 as YSYEKL.

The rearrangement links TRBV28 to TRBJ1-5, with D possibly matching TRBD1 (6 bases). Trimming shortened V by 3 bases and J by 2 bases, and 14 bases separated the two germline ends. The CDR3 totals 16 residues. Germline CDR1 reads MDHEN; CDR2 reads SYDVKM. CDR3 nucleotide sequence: TGTGCCAGCAGTTTTCCCCAGGGGAAGGGCAATCAGCCCCAGCATTTT. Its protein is CASSFPQGKGNQPQHF.

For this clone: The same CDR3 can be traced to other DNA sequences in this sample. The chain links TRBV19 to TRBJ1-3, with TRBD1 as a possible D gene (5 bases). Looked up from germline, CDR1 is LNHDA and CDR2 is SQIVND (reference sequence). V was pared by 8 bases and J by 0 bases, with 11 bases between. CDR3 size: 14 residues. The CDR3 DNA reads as TGTGCCAGTCGGAGTGGGGCCTCTGGAAACACCATATATTTT. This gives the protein CASRSGASGNTIYF.

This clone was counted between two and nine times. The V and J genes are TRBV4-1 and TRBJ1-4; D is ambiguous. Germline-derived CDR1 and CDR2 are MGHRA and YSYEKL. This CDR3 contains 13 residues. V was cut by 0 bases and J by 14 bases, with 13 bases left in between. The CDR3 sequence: CASSQESQVGLFF. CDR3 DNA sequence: TGCGCCAGCAGCCAAGAGTCCCAGGTTGGGCTGTTTTTT.

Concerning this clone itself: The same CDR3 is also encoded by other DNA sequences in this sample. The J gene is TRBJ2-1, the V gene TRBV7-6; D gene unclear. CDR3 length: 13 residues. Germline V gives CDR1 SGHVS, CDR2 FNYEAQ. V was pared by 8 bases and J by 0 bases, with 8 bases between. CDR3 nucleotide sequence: TGTGCCAGCTCCCCTAGCTCCTACAATGAGCAGTTCTTC. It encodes CASSPSSYNEQFF.

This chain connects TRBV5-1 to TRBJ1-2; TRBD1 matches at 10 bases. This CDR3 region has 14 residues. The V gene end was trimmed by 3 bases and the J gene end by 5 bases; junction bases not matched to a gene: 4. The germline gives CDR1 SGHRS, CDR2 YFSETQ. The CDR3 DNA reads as TGCGCCAGCAGCTCGGGACAGGGGCTATATGGCTACACCTTC. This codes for CASSSGQGLYGYTF.

CDR3 in amino acids: CSVGLAGTDYEQYF. CDR3 sequence (DNA): TGCAGCGTTGGACTAGCGGGAACCGATTACGAGCAGTACTTC. This chain connects TRBV29-1 to TRBJ2-7; 11 bases are shared with TRBD2. CDR3 length: 14 residues. From germline, CDR1 is SQVTM and CDR2 ANQGSEA. Trimming cost V 4 bases and J 4 bases; bases outside gene matches: 6.

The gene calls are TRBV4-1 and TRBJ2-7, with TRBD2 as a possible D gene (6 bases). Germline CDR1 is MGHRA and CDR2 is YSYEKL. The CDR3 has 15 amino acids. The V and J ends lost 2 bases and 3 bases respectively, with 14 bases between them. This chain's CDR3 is CASSQRERVLYEQYF. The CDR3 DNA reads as TGCGCCAGCAGCCAACGGGAGCGGGTCCTCTACGAGCAGTACTTC.

For the CDR3, the DNA is TGTGCCAGCAGTGAATGGGGGCCCGGGTGGGAGACCCAGTACTTC. It specifies CASSEWGPGWETQYF. V is TRBV6-1 and J is TRBJ2-5; a possible D gene is TRBD1 (6 bases). This CDR3 has 15 residues. V lost 2 bases and J 5 bases, leaving 15 bases between the germline ends. Germline V gene sequence: CDR1 MNHNS, CDR2 SASEGT.

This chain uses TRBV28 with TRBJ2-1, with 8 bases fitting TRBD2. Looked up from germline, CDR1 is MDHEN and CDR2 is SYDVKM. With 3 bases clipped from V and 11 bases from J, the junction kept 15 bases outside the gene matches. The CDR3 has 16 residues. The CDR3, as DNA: TGTGCCAGCAGTTTCGCTAGCGGGCCCGAGGGTGCAAAGCAGTTCTTC. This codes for CASSFASGPEGAKQFF.

CDR3 DNA sequence: TGTGCCAGCTCACCACTCGACGGACAGATCCACGAGCAGTACTTC. Translated: CASSPLDGQIHEQYF. The chain employs TRBV18 and TRBJ2-7; perhaps TRBD1 as D (6 bases). The CDR3 runs to 15 residues. V lost 1 base and J lost 5, with 15 bases in between. The germline V gene has CDR1 KGHSH and CDR2 LQKENI.

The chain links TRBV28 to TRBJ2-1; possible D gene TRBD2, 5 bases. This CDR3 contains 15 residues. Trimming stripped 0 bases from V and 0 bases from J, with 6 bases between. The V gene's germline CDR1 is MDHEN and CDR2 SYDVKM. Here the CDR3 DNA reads TGTGCCAGCAGTTTATGGGGGAGCTCCTACAATGAGCAGTTCTTC. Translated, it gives CASSLWGSSYNEQFF.

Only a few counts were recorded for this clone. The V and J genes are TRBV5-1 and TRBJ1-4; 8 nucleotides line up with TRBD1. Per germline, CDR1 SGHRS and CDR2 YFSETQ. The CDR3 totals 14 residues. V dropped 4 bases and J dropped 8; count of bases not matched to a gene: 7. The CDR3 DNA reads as TGCGCCAGCAGCGGAGGACAGGGTTGGGAAAAACTGTTTTTT. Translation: CASSGGQGWEKLFF.

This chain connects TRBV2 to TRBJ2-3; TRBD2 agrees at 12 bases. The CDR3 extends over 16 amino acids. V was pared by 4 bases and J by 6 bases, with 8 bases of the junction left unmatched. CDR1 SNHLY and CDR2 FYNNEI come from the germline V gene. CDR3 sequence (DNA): TGTGCCAGCAGTGCGGGACTAGCGGGTCCCCGGGATACGCAGTATTTT. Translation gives CASSAGLAGPRDTQYF.

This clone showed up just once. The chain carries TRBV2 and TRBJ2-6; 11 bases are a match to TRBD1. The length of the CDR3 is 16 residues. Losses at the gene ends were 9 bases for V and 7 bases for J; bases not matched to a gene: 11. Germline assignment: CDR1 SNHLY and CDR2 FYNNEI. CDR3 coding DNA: TGTGCCAGAGGACAGGGGGCTCTCGAATCAGCCAACGTCCTGACTTTC. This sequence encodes CARGQGALESANVLTF.